The rows below give T cell receptor beta chains drawn from one sample of a study of T cells in Graves' hyperthyroidism and ophthalmopathy. From the multiplex PCR reads, TCRdb called clonotypes with MiXCR, one entry per CDR3 protein. The table includes hundreds of thousands of distinct CDR3 sequences, roughly 15% detected once. Sequenced: blood. Receptors originate from a woman between 50 and 59 years old with Graves' ophthalmopathy. CDR3s include the opening cysteine and the closing phenylalanine or tryptophan. A D gene is named only where the DNA matches it firmly. Size values are once, few and many counts, or a class for expanded clones, and some rows have none.

few	.	TRBV6-1	TRBJ1-2	TGTGCCAGCACACACAATAACTATGGCTACACCTTC	CASTHNNYGYTF
.	.	TRBV12-3/TRBV12-4	TRBJ1-5	TGTGCCAGCAGTTTAGACAGTGTAGTTCAGCCCCAGCATTTT	CASSLDSVVQPQHF
.	TRBD1	TRBV25-1	TRBJ1-2	TGTGCCAGCAGTGGAGGGACAGGGTTTGGCTACACCTTC	CASSGGTGFGYTF
many	.	TRBV20-1	TRBJ2-1	TGCAGTGCGCATGACAATGAGCAGTTCTTC	CSAHDNEQFF
few	TRBD2	TRBV6-1	TRBJ2-5	TGTGCCAGCAGTCCCCGGACAGAAAGGAGACTAGCGGGAACCCAAGAGACCCAGTACTTC	CASSPRTERRLAGTQETQYF
many	TRBD2	TRBV11-2	TRBJ2-3	TGTGCCAGCATTGGGGGAGGGCCTCGGGGCACAGATACGCAGTATTTT	CASIGGGPRGTDTQYF
.	.	TRBV4-3	TRBJ2-3	TGCGCCAGCAGCCAGTCGCGGGCAGCAGATACGCAGTATTTT	CASSQSRAADTQYF
many	.	TRBV5-1	TRBJ2-5	TGTGCCAGCAGCTTAGAAGCGGAAGAGACCCAGTACTTC	CASSLEAEETQYF
.	.	TRBV9	TRBJ2-7	TGTGCCAGCAGCGTTACCGGGCAGAGCTCCTACGAGCAGTACTTC	CASSVTGQSSYEQYF
once	.	TRBV4-1	TRBJ2-1	TGCGCCAGCAGCCAAGATTTAGAGGGTAATGGTGCCTATTCACGCAATGAGCAGTTCTTC	CASSQDLEGNGAYSRNEQFF
.	TRBD1	TRBV24-1	TRBJ1-4	TGTGCCACCAGTGAAGGGGGCTTCGGGGAAAAACTGTTTTTT	CATSEGGFGEKLFF
.	.	TRBV11-2	TRBJ2-7	TGTGTCAGCAGCCTACACTACGAGCAGTACTTC	CVSSLHYEQYF